The present entry profiles one T cell receptor (beta chain) with its context. Its recognized antigen is unknown. It has no much larger one-base neighbor in the sample; base qualities were not kept. Libraries came from the immunoSEQ multiplex PCR assay. In most patients, genomic DNA was isolated using the Qiagen DNeasy Blood and Tissue Kit and sent frozen to Adaptive Biotechnologies for TCR sequencing. High-throughput TCR-beta CDR3 sequencing of genomic DNA from most patients was performed by Adaptive Biotechnologies. In the authors' own workflow: Adaptive's ImmunoSEQ software supplied the TCR sequencing data for under 20 patients, while MiXCR and VDJtools were used to process three other patients. CD4 versus CD8 sorting errors were corrected by removing sequences found in both subsets at a frequency ratio below 5:1. CDR3 nucleotide sequences shared by donor and recipient were removed because the origin of these sequences could not be assigned. To be classed as alloreactive, a clone needed at least 2-fold expansion over unstimulated cells and a minimum CFSE-low frequency of 0.002% (template counts) or 0.001% (read counts). Mappable clones were those detected in sequenced pre-transplant spleen, lymph node, or MLR CFSE-low populations of the donor or recipient. The cumulative frequency of alloreactive clones was calculated as a percentage of all sequences, weighted by copy number. TCRdb limited this immuneACCESS table to in-frame rearrangements with V and J called. A share of clones is missing; checked studies link under half to unresolved V genes, and the rest is unexplained. D and trimming were read from the DNA, whereas the V and J calls and clone size are those reported in that table. In this sample the table shows tens of thousands of clones, 95% of which occur a single time. The ten top clones hold around 0.25% of the sample.

Taken with the paper, the label for time point translates to: cells obtained before transplantation from donor or recipient. CD3+CD4+ and CD3+CD8+ populations were FACS-sorted from unstimulated pre-transplant donor and recipient cells taken from spleen or lymph nodes. This sample was included in a study of graft-versus-host responses after intestinal transplantation (dated by TCRdb to the early 2020s). Describing the broader study: Recipients received multivisceral, liver-intestinal, or isolated intestinal transplants. Anti-thymocyte globulin induction was given to all recipients, followed by maintenance tacrolimus and steroids for approximately three years. Graft-versus-host and host-versus-graft alloreactive T cell clones were tracked in the graft, circulation and bone marrow after intestinal transplantation using bulk TCR-beta CDR3 sequencing. Alloreactive clones were identified by sequencing pre-transplant mixed lymphocyte reaction products and comparing them with unstimulated pre-transplant donor and recipient T cells. A cohort of 24 intestinal transplant recipients, including one retransplant, was enrolled, and a few patients lacking pretransplant specimens were excluded. A peak of at least 4% donor T cells among recipient peripheral blood mononuclear cells was the definition used for donor T cell macrochimerism. Samples from a few later patients were sequenced in-house on an Illumina MiSeq with MiXCR processing rather than by the commercial service. General study outcomes and caveats: GvH clones were detected in recipient bone marrow, and some of these GvH clones were observed earlier in ileal mucosa or blood, consistent with an intestinal mucosal origin. The relatively low number and heterogeneity of intestinal transplant patients limited the conclusions. Early after transplant, declines in HvG clones were associated with peak levels of circulating GvH clones. In patients with donor T cell macrochimerism, the allografts had high GvH to HvG T cell clonal ratios.

The sample was unstimulated CD8+ T cells sorted from spleen or lymph node cells, taken before transplant. The receptor's source is a human donor who was the organ donor for an intestinal transplant.

The nucleotide sequence reads TGTGCCAGCAGCGACAGGGGAACCGGGGAGCTGTTTTTT. Its translation is CASSDRGTGELFF. The chain uses TRBV9 and TRBJ2-2; 7 central nucleotides agree with TRBD1. The CDR3 sequence holds 13 residues, the cysteine and phenylalanine included. CDR3 DNA only is kept here, 39 bases in frame from base 1. Unmatched junction bases come to 1, with V trimmed by 3 bases and J by 5 bases. CDR1 and CDR2, per the germline V gene, are SGDLS and YYNGEE.